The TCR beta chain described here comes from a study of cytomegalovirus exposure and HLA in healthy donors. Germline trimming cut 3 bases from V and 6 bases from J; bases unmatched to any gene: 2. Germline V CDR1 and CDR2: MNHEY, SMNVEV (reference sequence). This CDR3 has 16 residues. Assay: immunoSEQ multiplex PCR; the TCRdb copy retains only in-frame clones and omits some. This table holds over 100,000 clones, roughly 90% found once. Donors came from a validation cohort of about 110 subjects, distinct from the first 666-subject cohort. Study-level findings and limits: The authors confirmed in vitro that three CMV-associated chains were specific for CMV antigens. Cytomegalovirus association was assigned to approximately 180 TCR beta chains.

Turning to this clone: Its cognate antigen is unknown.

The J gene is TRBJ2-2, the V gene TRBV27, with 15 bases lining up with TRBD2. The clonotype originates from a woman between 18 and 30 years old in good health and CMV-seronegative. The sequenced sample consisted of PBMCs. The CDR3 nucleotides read TGTGCCAGCAGTTTTGGACTAGCGGGAGGGCCCGGGGAGCTGTTTTTT. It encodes CASSFGLAGGPGELFF.